The source of this TCR beta chain is a study of blood T cell repertoires in COVID-19. Repertoires were generated with immunoSEQ multiplex PCR, while TCRdb's copy carries only in-frame clones and drops some. The table has 200,000 to 300,000 clones, 83% seen once; the top ten hold 5.5%. CDR1 is ENHRY and CDR2 is SYGVKD in the germline V gene. The CDR3 is made up of 14 amino acids. Trimming shortened V by 3 bases and J by 5 bases, and 8 bases separated the two germline ends. This TCR was sampled from a human donor in a cohort sampled during active COVID-19. The chain combines TRBV10-3 with TRBJ1-6; D not resolved. The sequenced material came from peripheral blood. The CDR3 DNA reads TGTGCCATCAGTGATAGACACGATAATTCACCCCTCCACTTT. Encoded protein: CAISDRHDNSPLHF.